The clone carrying this T cell receptor (beta chain) has a handful of counts. A second PCR of 7 to 11 cycles used a sample-barcoded 5' primer and a J-beta primer mix. TCRdb fed the 5' RACE reads into MiXCR, producing one record per CDR3 protein. The data contain over a million distinct CDR3 sequences, approximately 25% of them singletons. This specimen comes from a study of blood T cells in healthy people across ages. The CDR3 loop spans 15 amino acids. The germline V gene encodes CDR1 DFQATT and CDR2 SNEGSKA (reference sequence). This sample also belongs to another study, concerning T cells of mothers and their children.

The sample comprised blood. This TCR was sampled from a girl aged 2 to 9 in good health. The chain links TRBV20-1 to TRBJ2-5; the match to TRBD1 covers 8 bases. The closer fit of TRBJ2-7 to the DNA end suggests the J call may be wrong. As DNA, the CDR3 is TGCAGTGCTAGATCCCACAGGGGGAGAGCCTACGAGCAGTACTTC. The encoded protein is CSARSHRGRAYEQYF.